Listed here are 21 T cell receptor beta chains from one sample, sequenced in a study of patients and donors after allogeneic stem cell transplantation. TCRdb re-called the RT-PCR reads through MiXCR, storing one row per CDR3 protein. Of around 29,000 distinct CDR3 sequences in the sample, less than 45% were seen once. The sample comprised blood, either unsorted or a sorted T cell fraction (not recorded which). Every receptor here comes from a human donor who was either an allogeneic HSCT recipient or a stem cell or donor lymphocyte infusion donor (not recorded which). It is not recorded whose cells these are; they may come from a transplant donor.

The chain combines TRBV15 with TRBJ1-5; D gene uncertain. Germline V gives CDR1 LNHNV, CDR2 YYDKDF (reference sequence). The CDR3 has 16 residues. The V and J ends lost 0 bases and 3 bases respectively, with 12 bases between them. This CDR3 is CATSRDRTTTNQPQHF. In DNA form, the CDR3 reads TGTGCCACCAGCAGAGATCGGACGACCACCAATCAGCCCCAGCATTTT.

The chain carries TRBV12-3 or TRBV12-4 and TRBJ1-6, with D perhaps TRBD1 (6 bases). The V gene lost 6 bases and the J gene lost 8 bases, with 20 bases spanning the gap. The CDR3 extends over 16 amino acids. CDR3 protein: CASSLVGASLDSPLHF. For the CDR3, the DNA is TGTGCCAGCAGCCTCGTGGGGGCGAGTCTGGATTCACCCCTCCACTTT.

A word on this clonotype: At one end the junction does not follow the germline gene, possibly because of a read error. This sequence joins TRBV20-1 and TRBJ2-1; D might be TRBD1 or TRBD2, each matching 5 bases. Germline loops: CDR1 DFQATT, CDR2 SNEGSKA (reference sequence). There are 17 residues in the CDR3. DNA for the CDR3: TGCAGTGCTAGCCCTCAGGAGAGGGGATGGGCCTACAATAAGCAGTTCTTC. It yields the protein CSASPQERGWAYNKQFF.

This clonotype was seen a few times. This CDR3 fails to terminate in the conserved phenylalanine or tryptophan, so it likely reflects a read error. The limits of the CDR3 on the DNA are not certain, so only TCRdb's listed CDR3 is given. J is TRBJ1-1 and V is TRBV7-9; the table's D call, TRBD1, has no DNA check behind it. Ends included, the CDR3 has 8 residues. Germline loops: CDR1 SEHNR, CDR2 FQNEAQ (reference sequence). The CDR3 protein is CASSFGMS.

CDR3 nucleotide sequence: TGCGCCAGCAGCCCCGGGACAGGGTCTCGGACCGGGGAGCTGTTTTTT. Translated: CASSPGTGSRTGELFF. The chain combines TRBV4-3 with TRBJ2-2, with TRBD1 identical over 9 bases. J gave up 5 bases and V 4 bases, and 8 bases lay outside the gene matches. Per germline, CDR1 LGHNA and CDR2 YSLEER. This CDR3 has 16 residues.

This clonotype has only a few counts. This chain joins TRBV20-1 and TRBJ2-1; 10 positions agree with TRBD1. Trimming removed 1 base from V and 5 bases from J; junction bases left unmatched: 8. CDR3 length equals 16 residues. The germline CDR1 and CDR2 sequences are DFQATT and SNEGSKA (reference sequence). The CDR3 nucleotides read TGCAGTGCTAGAGGCATCGAGACAGGGGGCCACAATGAGCAGTTCTTC. This sequence encodes CSARGIETGGHNEQFF.

V usage is TRBV4-3 and J usage is TRBJ2-7; perhaps TRBD2 as D (5 bases). V was clipped by 3 bases and J by 3 bases, with 15 bases between them. This CDR3 comprises 15 residues. The germline V gene has CDR1 LGHNA and CDR2 YSLEER. The DNA for the CDR3 is TGCGCCAGCAGCCACGCCGGGAAAGTCGGCTACGAGCAGTACTTC. Its protein product is CASSHAGKVGYEQYF.

The chain combines TRBV13 with TRBJ1-6; TRBD1 matches at 11 bases. Germline values: CDR1 PRHDT, CDR2 FYEKMQ (reference sequence). CDR3 size: 14 residues. J gave up 11 bases and V 5 bases, and 5 bases lay outside the gene matches. The CDR3: CASSKGQGEPPLHF. The DNA for the CDR3 is TGTGCCAGCAGCAAGGGACAGGGGGAGCCACCCCTCCACTTT.

This clonotype was counted between two and nine times. The chain joins TRBV28 to TRBJ2-3, with TRBD2 identical over 13 bases. The germline CDR1 and CDR2 sequences are MDHEN and SYDVKM. V was clipped by 5 bases and J by 6 bases; unmatched bases: 8. The CDR3 runs to 16 residues. The CDR3: CASSPSTSGRVDTQYF. CDR3 nucleotides: TGTGCCAGCAGTCCGAGTACTAGCGGGAGGGTCGATACGCAGTATTTT.

The rearrangement links TRBV29-1 to TRBJ1-5, with D possibly TRBD1 on 5 matching bases. Germline CDR1 and CDR2: SQVTM and ANQGSEA. V lost 4 bases to trimming and J lost 6 bases, with 13 bases between them. The CDR3 totals 13 residues. Written as DNA, the CDR3 is TGCAGCGTTGGGCCGGGTGGGGGTCAGCCCCAGCATTTT. Translation gives CSVGPGGGQPQHF.

This clonotype appeared a few times. V gene TRBV20-1 combines with J gene TRBJ2-3, with 12 bases identical to TRBD2. Per the germline V gene, CDR1 is DFQATT and CDR2 is SNEGSKA (reference sequence). The V gene end was trimmed by 5 bases and the J gene end by 4 bases; junction bases not matched to a gene: 4. This CDR3 has 14 amino acids. This chain's CDR3 is CSAPRTSGADTQYF. The CDR3 nucleotides are TGCAGTGCTCCCCGGACTAGCGGGGCAGATACGCAGTATTTT.

This clonotype was picked up a small number of times. This chain connects TRBV18 to TRBJ1-5; 8 bases are a match to TRBD1. V was clipped by 2 bases and J by 2 bases; unmatched bases: 2. Germline-derived CDR1 and CDR2 are KGHSH and LQKENI. The CDR3 extends over 15 amino acids. The CDR3 DNA is TGTGCCAGCTCACCAGAGACAGGGGGCAATCAGCCCCAGCATTTT. It encodes CASSPETGGNQPQHF.

This clonotype came up once. CDR3 bases: TGCGCCAGCAGCTTGGGGGCAGGGGAGACCCAGTACTTC. Translating it yields CASSLGAGETQYF. The V call is TRBV5-1, the J call TRBJ2-5, with D tentatively TRBD1 (5 bases). Trimming left V 0 bases short and J 5 bases short, with 8 bases between. Germline CDR1 and CDR2: SGHRS and YFSETQ. CDR3 size: 13 residues.

V and J are TRBV24-1 and TRBJ2-1; D gene ambiguous. CDR1 is KGHDR, CDR2 SFDVKD, per germline. The CDR3 runs 12 residues. The V gene lost 4 bases and the J gene lost 9 bases, with 9 bases spanning the gap. CDR3 in amino acids: CATSDTVTEQFF. As DNA, the CDR3 is TGTGCCACCAGTGACACTGTTACTGAGCAGTTCTTC.

This clonotype was seen a handful of times. V and J are TRBV5-1 and TRBJ2-1; D not resolved. Germline-derived CDR1 and CDR2 are SGHRS and YFSETQ. V was cut by 7 bases and J by 7 bases, with 6 bases left in between. The CDR3 has 10 residues. As DNA, the CDR3 is TGCGCCAGCGGAACGAATGAGCAGTTCTTC. Its protein is CASGTNEQFF.

The chain combines TRBV6-1 with TRBJ1-5; a possible D gene is TRBD1 (5 bases). Germline V gene lookup returns CDR1 MNHNS and CDR2 SASEGT. The CDR3 sequence is 12 residues long. V was clipped by 10 bases and J by 3 bases, with 10 bases between them. The CDR3 bases are TGTGCCATTAGGACACACAATCAGCCCCAGCATTTT. This gives the protein CAIRTHNQPQHF.

The gene calls are TRBV9 and TRBJ2-5; D gene uncertain. V was cut by 4 bases and J by 0 bases, with 16 bases left in between. Germline V gene data show CDR1 as SGDLS and CDR2 as YYNGEE. There are 16 residues in the CDR3. The CDR3 DNA reads as TGTGCCAGCAGCACTACGGTTTCCGCGTACCAAGAGACCCAGTACTTC. Translation: CASSTTVSAYQETQYF.

This clonotype appeared many times. This sequence joins TRBV10-3 and TRBJ1-3; D unresolved. Germline assignment: CDR1 ENHRY and CDR2 SYGVKD. Between the trimmed V and J ends, which lost 6 bases and 1 base, there was a span of 16 bases. The CDR3 has 16 residues. The CDR3 DNA is TGTGCCATCAGATCCCCCGGGCAAAGGTCTGGAAACACCATATATTTT. It translates to CAIRSPGQRSGNTIYF.

This clonotype was counted a few times. The gene calls are TRBV7-2 and TRBJ2-5; 7 nucleotides agree with TRBD2. Germline values: CDR1 SGHTA, CDR2 FQGNSA. With 7 bases clipped from V and 2 bases from J, the junction kept 7 bases outside the gene matches. This CDR3 comprises 14 residues. The CDR3 DNA sequence: TGTGCCAGCAAAATCCAGCGGGGACAAGAGACCCAGTACTTC. This translates into CASKIQRGQETQYF.

The sample holds many counts of this clonotype. The chain combines TRBV6-2 or TRBV6-3 with TRBJ1-2, with a tentative D call TRBD1 (6 bases). V dropped 5 bases and J dropped 4 bases, with 11 bases sitting between them. This CDR3 has 13 amino acids. Germline loops: CDR1 MNHEY, CDR2 SVGEGT. The CDR3 coding sequence is TGTGCCAGCAGTCTTGGACAGATCTATGGCTACACCTTC. Amino acids: CASSLGQIYGYTF.

The V gene is TRBV5-1, the J gene TRBJ1-1; D call uncertain. The germline V and J ends were trimmed by 2 bases and 1 base, with 6 bases remaining between them. The CDR3 consists of 13 residues. Germline assignment: CDR1 SGHRS and CDR2 YFSETQ. CDR3 loop: CASSFNTNTEAFF. CDR3 coding DNA: TGCGCCAGCAGCTTCAACACGAACACTGAAGCTTTCTTT. Full variable domain (outside the CDR3, taken from reference TRBV5-1 and TRBJ1-1): KAGVTQTPRYLIKTRGQQVTLSCSPISGHRSVSWYQQTPGQGLQFLFEYFSETQRNKGNFPGRFSGRQFSNSRSEMNVSTLELGDSALYLCASSFNTNTEAFFGQGTRLTVV.